This entry lists 7 T cell receptor beta chains sequenced from one sample in a study of CD8+ T cells in alopecia areata. Extraction and reverse transcription of RNA yielded cDNA as the sequencing template. Produced via immunoSEQ multiplex PCR; TCRdb's table is partial and in-frame only. The data show about 150,000 clones, 55% seen once. What was sequenced was CD4+ T cells sorted from blood. Receptors originate from a human donor in good health.

J is TRBJ2-1 and V is TRBV19; 9 positions agree with TRBD1. J gave up 5 bases and V 10 bases, and 6 bases lay outside the gene matches. The length of the CDR3 is 13 residues. Germline loops: CDR1 LNHDA, CDR2 SQIVND (reference sequence). The CDR3 DNA sequence: TGTGCCACCAGGACAGGGGTGGACAATGAGCAGTTCTTC. Amino acids: CATRTGVDNEQFF.

This clone turned up a few times. In this CDR3 the conserved last residue, phenylalanine or tryptophan, is missing, so a read error is likely. No DNA is shown, since the ends of the CDR3 on it are uncertain; the CDR3 is the one TCRdb lists. V and J are TRBV29-1 and TRBJ2-7; TRBD2 is the table's D call and was not checked against the DNA. Germline V lookup: CDR1 SQVTM, CDR2 ANQGSEA. From its first to its last residue, the CDR3 has 9 amino acids. CDR3 in amino acids: CSVGTSGSA.

Here the CDR3 DNA reads TGTGCCAGTCGGACAGGTCAGAACACTGAAGCTTTCTTT. Translation: CASRTGQNTEAFF. The chain couples TRBV6-5 to TRBJ1-1, with TRBD1 matching 7 bases. This CDR3 has 13 amino acids. V lost 9 bases and J lost 1; bases outside the gene matches: 5. Germline V lookup: CDR1 MNHEY, CDR2 SVGAGI.

Regarding this clone: The same CDR3 also results from other DNA sequences found in this sample. This chain connects TRBV28 to TRBJ1-5, with D possibly being TRBD1 (5 bases). The CDR3 is 13 residues long. CDR1 is MDHEN, CDR2 SYDVKM, per germline. Trimming cost V 6 bases and J 4 bases, with 10 bases left between them. CDR3 residues: CASSFDSNQPQHF. CDR3 DNA: TGTGCCAGCAGCTTTGACAGTAATCAGCCCCAGCATTTT.

The J gene is TRBJ2-5, the V gene TRBV15, with D possibly being TRBD2 (6 bases). Germline CDR1 LNHNV, CDR2 YYDKDF (reference sequence). CDR3 size: 14 residues. The V end was cut by 6 bases, the J end by 5 bases, with 16 bases between. This chain's CDR3 is CATSAGGPGETQYF. CDR3 DNA: TGTGCCACCAGTGCCGGAGGGCCGGGGGAGACCCAGTACTTC.

This chain uses TRBV29-1 with TRBJ2-5; tentatively, D is TRBD2 (5 bases). Germline lookup yields CDR1 SQVTM and CDR2 ANQGSEA. Trimming removed 6 bases from V and 3 bases from J, with 8 bases in between. This CDR3 has 11 amino acids. The CDR3 loop reads CSVRGEETQYF. DNA of the CDR3: TGCAGCGTCCGGGGTGAAGAGACCCAGTACTTC. The full variable domain, rest sourced from reference TRBV29-1 and TRBJ2-5, is SAVISQKPSRDICQRGTSLTIQCQVDSQVTMMFWYRQQPGQSLTLIATANQGSEATYESGFVIDKFPISRPNLTFSTLTVSNMSPEDSSIYLCSVRGEETQYFGPGTRLLVL.

This clone was found a few times. This chain joins TRBV29-1 and TRBJ1-1; tentative D call: TRBD1 (5 bases). CDR3 length equals 11 residues. V lost 3 bases and J 6 bases, leaving 8 bases between the germline ends. Germline CDR1 and CDR2: SQVTM and ANQGSEA. The CDR3 region has the DNA TGCAGCGTTGATAAGGGACCTGAAGCTTTCTTT. Residues: CSVDKGPEAFF.